These 8 T cell receptor beta chains share one sample of origin, sequenced in a study of pediatric ulcerative colitis. Measured with immunoSEQ multiplex PCR; TCRdb has only the in-frame clones, and not every one. This table has tens of thousands of clones, approximately 78% appearing once. The sample comprised blood. The receptors originated from a boy between 10 and 17 years old with severe ulcerative colitis.

The chain links TRBV30 to TRBJ2-1; 12 bases match TRBD2. Trimming cost V 7 bases and J 10 bases; bases outside gene matches: 11. Germline CDR1 reads GTSNPN; CDR2 reads SVGIG (reference sequence). The CDR3 sequence is 14 residues long. The CDR3 DNA reads as TGTGCCTTACCTGGGGCTAGCGGGGGGGCCGAGCAGTTCTTC. Translated, it gives CALPGASGGAEQFF.

This rearrangement joins TRBV6-6 to TRBJ2-1; possible D gene TRBD2, 6 bases. V was clipped by 5 bases and J by 3 bases, with 11 bases between them. Per germline, CDR1 MNHNY and CDR2 SVGAGI (reference sequence). The length of the CDR3 is 14 residues. The CDR3 nucleotides read TGTGCCAGCAGTCTGGAGGGGAGCTACAATGAGCAGTTCTTC. Protein: CASSLEGSYNEQFF.

V and J are TRBV30 and TRBJ1-2; D is unclear. CDR1 GTSNPN and CDR2 SVGIG come from the germline V gene (reference sequence). Trimming pared 5 bases from V and 1 base from J, leaving 17 bases between. The CDR3 runs 15 residues. CDR3 loop: CAWYHTSWINYGYTF. CDR3 coding DNA: TGTGCCTGGTACCACACCTCGTGGATTAACTATGGCTACACCTTC. The whole variable domain, filled in from reference TRBV30 and TRBJ1-2, reads SQTIHQWPATLVQPVGSPLSLECTVEGTSNPNLYWYRQAAGRGLQLLFYSVGIGQISSEVPQNLSASRPQDRQFILSSKKLLLSDSGFYLCAWYHTSWINYGYTFGSGTRLTVV.

The rearrangement links TRBV6-5 to TRBJ2-7; TRBD1 is a possible D gene (6 bases). The CDR3 runs to 15 residues. Germline assignment: CDR1 MNHEY and CDR2 SVGAGI. The V end lost 5 bases, the J end lost 0 bases, and 14 bases lay between the germline ends. CDR3 region: CASSRDTRSSYEQYF. The CDR3 DNA is TGTGCCAGCAGTCGGGACACCAGGAGCTCCTACGAGCAGTACTTC.

The V call is TRBV5-5, the J call TRBJ1-6, with D uncertain. The CDR3 length is 14 residues. V shed 0 bases and J shed 10 bases, with 11 bases lying between them. Per the germline V gene, CDR1 is SGHKS and CDR2 is YYEKEE (reference sequence). CDR3 in amino acids: CASSLVTSRSPLHF. In DNA, the CDR3 is TGTGCCAGCAGCTTGGTCACATCGAGGTCACCCCTCCACTTT. Variable domain in full (rest from reference TRBV5-5 and TRBJ1-6): DAGVTQSPTHLIKTRGQQVTLRCSPISGHKSVSWYQQVLGQGPQFIFQYYEKEERGRGNFPDRFSARQFPNYSSELNVNALLLGDSALYLCASSLVTSRSPLHFGNGTRLTVT.

This clone appeared once. The rearrangement uses TRBV5-5 and TRBJ2-7, with a tentative D call TRBD1 (5 bases). There are 15 residues in the CDR3. Germline-derived CDR1 and CDR2 are SGHKS and YYEKEE (reference sequence). V shed 5 bases and J shed 3 bases, with 18 bases lying between them. The CDR3 DNA follows: TGTGCCAGCAGGAAACGGTGGGTGGACATCTACGAGCAGTACTTC. Amino acid sequence: CASRKRWVDIYEQYF.

This clone appeared a single time. The CDR3 DNA is TGTGCCAGCAGCAGGGACGCCCCGGGGGCCCAGTACTTC. Its protein is CASSRDAPGAQYF. The chain is built from TRBV5-4 and TRBJ2-5; D may be TRBD2 (6 bases). The CDR3 extends over 13 amino acids. V lost 4 bases and J 9 bases, leaving 16 bases between the germline ends. Germline lookup yields CDR1 SGHNT and CDR2 YYREEE (reference sequence).

The chain is built from TRBV9 and TRBJ1-4; no reliable D call. Germline-derived CDR1 and CDR2 are SGDLS and YYNGEE. The CDR3 loop spans 16 amino acids. Deletions cut 0 bases from V and 5 bases from J, with 14 bases between. CDR3 bases: TGTGCCAGCAGCGTAGATGTCCGGGGAGGGAATGAAAAACTGTTTTTT. Translated, it gives CASSVDVRGGNEKLFF.